This T cell receptor (beta chain) was obtained from a study of CD8 T cells in Susac syndrome. Germline V gene sequence: CDR1 LGHDT, CDR2 YNNKEL (reference sequence). CDR3 size: 14 residues. V was shortened by 2 bases and J by 2 bases, with 10 bases between the two germline ends. In regard to this clonotype: Its antigen is undetermined.

Random hexamers were used to reverse transcribe about 0.45 to 1 ug of RNA. Across 54 Vbeta and 13 Jbeta, TCR beta CDR3 was amplified with immunoSEQ multiplex PCR. TCRdb re-derived calls from the immunoSEQ multiplex PCR reads in MiXCR, one entry per CDR3 protein. The sample has fewer than 150,000 distinct CDR3 sequences; just under 95% are singletons. Peripheral blood CD8+ and CD4+ T cells were profiled by TCR beta sequencing. The multiple sclerosis controls comprised treatment-naive patients whose relapsing-remitting disease was stable or active. Study results and caveats: The study admitted that it had a relatively small number of individuals in its TCR sequencing and HLA analysis.

The source is a human donor with multiple sclerosis. Sequencing was performed on CD4+ T cells from PBMCs. J is TRBJ2-7 and V is TRBV3-1; D may be TRBD1 (5 bases). This chain's CDR3 is CASSQTGQTYEQYF. DNA for the CDR3: TGTGCCAGCAGCCAAACAGGACAAACCTACGAGCAGTACTTC.